Below are 17 T cell receptor beta chains sequenced from a single sample in a study of blood T cell repertoires in COVID-19. Measured with immunoSEQ multiplex PCR; TCRdb has only the in-frame clones, and not every one. The table shows around 87,000 clones, with around 89% occurring only once. Sequencing was done on a sample of peripheral blood. The receptors stem from a man between 50 and 59 years old with acute or convalescent COVID-19.

The chain links TRBV11-2 to TRBJ2-1, with TRBD2 identical over 9 bases. The ends lost 1 base at V and 6 bases at J; junction bases unmatched: 4. Germline lookup yields CDR1 SGHAT and CDR2 FQNNGV. The length of the CDR3 is 15 residues. As DNA, the CDR3 is TGTGCCAGCAGCTTAGTGGCGGGGGGGCTCAATGAGCAGTTCTTC. This codes for CASSLVAGGLNEQFF.

Points on this clone: In the same sample, other DNA sequences code for this CDR3. This sequence joins TRBV3-1 (or the pseudogene TRBV3-2) and TRBJ1-5, with D tentatively TRBD1 (5 bases). The V gene lost 0 bases and the J gene lost 3 bases, with 12 bases spanning the gap. The CDR3 consists of 16 residues. CDR1 and CDR2 (germline): LGHDT, YNNKEL (reference sequence). The CDR3 DNA is TGTGCCAGCAGCCAAGATCTCCCAGGGTCCAATCAGCCCCAGCATTTT. The encoded protein is CASSQDLPGSNQPQHF.

The genes are TRBV6-1 and TRBJ2-5; 11 bases fit TRBD2. CDR3 length: 17 residues. Germline CDR1 is MNHNS and CDR2 is SASEGT. J lost 1 base, V lost 4 bases, and 8 bases had no gene match. CDR3 in DNA: TGTGCCAGCAGTGTAAGACTAGCGGGGTCACCCCAAGAGACCCAGTACTTC. It yields the protein CASSVRLAGSPQETQYF.

Remarks on this clone: An end of the junction differs from the germline gene, which may be a read error. This rearrangement joins TRBV18 to TRBJ2-5; tentative D call: TRBD1 (5 bases). The CDR3 is 14 amino acids. Germline V gene sequence: CDR1 KGHSH, CDR2 LQKENI. As DNA, the CDR3 is TGTGCCAGCTCACCCCAGGGCCCATCAGAGAACCAGTACTTC. It translates to CASSPQGPSENQYF. Filled out from reference TRBV18 and TRBJ2-5, the complete variable domain reads NAGVMQNPRHLVRRRGQEARLRCSPMKGHSHVYWYRQLPEEGLKFMVYLQKENIIDESGMPKERFSAEFPKEGPSILRIQQVVRGDSAAYFCASSPQGPSENQYFGPGTRLLVL.

V usage is TRBV5-8 and J usage is TRBJ1-1; 9 nucleotides match TRBD1. V shed 9 bases and J 1 base; nucleotides not matched to a gene: 7. The germline gives CDR1 SGHTS, CDR2 YDEGEE. CDR3 length: 14 amino acids. The CDR3 loop reads CATYWGQGNTEAFF. The CDR3 nucleotides read TGTGCCACCTACTGGGGACAGGGGAACACTGAAGCTTTCTTT.

This clone is a singleton in its sample. The chain recombines TRBV5-1 with TRBJ1-6; D not resolved. The ends were cut back, 4 bases at V and 10 bases at J, with 24 bases in the middle. The CDR3 spans 17 residues. Germline V CDR1 and CDR2: SGHRS, YFSETQ. The DNA for the CDR3 is TGCGCCAGCAGCCTATCCCAGGTTCCCGACGGTCACTCACCCCTCCACTTT. The encoded protein is CASSLSQVPDGHSPLHF. Based on the CDR3 plus reference TRBV5-1 and TRBJ1-6, the full variable domain is KAGVTQTPRYLIKTRGQQVTLSCSPISGHRSVSWYQQTPGQGLQFLFEYFSETQRNKGNFPGRFSGRQFSNSRSEMNVSTLELGDSALYLCASSLSQVPDGHSPLHFGNGTRLTVT.

The chain links TRBV6-5 to TRBJ2-7; D perhaps matches TRBD1 (6 bases). The CDR3 runs to 13 residues. V gave up 8 bases and J gave up 3 bases, with 14 bases separating them. Germline V gene lookup returns CDR1 MNHEY and CDR2 SVGAGI. CDR3 region: CASVQGRGYEQYV. As DNA, the CDR3 is TGTGCCAGCGTACAGGGACGGGGCTACGAGCAGTACGTC.

The rearrangement uses TRBV7-2 and TRBJ1-1; 11 nucleotides agree with TRBD1. The CDR3 loop spans 14 amino acids. V trimming: 8 bases; J trimming: 0 bases; junction bases outside the gene matches: 2. The V gene's germline CDR1 is SGHTA and CDR2 FQGNSA. The CDR3 sequence: CASRDRGMNTEAFF. CDR3 coding DNA: TGTGCCAGCCGGGACAGGGGGATGAACACTGAAGCTTTCTTT. Supplemented by reference TRBV7-2 and TRBJ1-1, the full variable domain reads GAGVSQSPSNKVTEKGKDVELRCDPISGHTALYWYRQSLGQGLEFLIYFQGNSAPDKSGLPSDRFSAERTGGSVSTLTIQRTQQEDSAVYLCASRDRGMNTEAFFGQGTRLTVV.

The rearrangement uses TRBV12-3 or TRBV12-4 and TRBJ1-3; TRBD1 might be the D (5 bases). The V and J ends lost 6 bases and 4 bases respectively, with 7 bases between them. The CDR3 runs to 12 residues. The CDR3 loop is CASRWGGNTIYF. The CDR3 nucleotides are TGTGCCAGCAGGTGGGGCGGAAACACCATATATTTT.

This chain links TRBV2 with TRBJ1-4; 9 nucleotides match TRBD1. Trimming took 1 base from V and 8 from J; bases not matched to a gene: 5. Germline CDR1 reads SNHLY; CDR2 reads FYNNEI. This CDR3 contains 15 residues. The DNA of the CDR3 is TGTGCCAGCAGTGAAGGCGGGACAGGGAAAGAAAAACTGTTTTTT. This gives the protein CASSEGGTGKEKLFF.

The chain joins TRBV9 to TRBJ1-4; TRBD1 agrees at 8 bases. Trimming cost V 4 bases and J 7 bases; bases outside gene matches: 6. The germline CDR1 and CDR2 sequences are SGDLS and YYNGEE. The CDR3 is 14 amino acids. CDR3 amino acids: CASSTGQGSEKLFF. CDR3 DNA sequence: TGTGCCAGCAGCACCGGACAGGGTAGTGAAAAACTGTTTTTT.

The J gene is TRBJ1-6, the V gene TRBV2; D is unresolved. Looked up from germline, CDR1 is SNHLY and CDR2 is FYNNEI. The length of the CDR3 is 17 residues. The ends were cut back, 2 bases at V and 4 bases at J, with 15 bases in the middle. CDR3 nucleotides: TGTGCCAGCAGTGAACCGTCCTGGGGAGCTTATAATTCACCCCTCCACTTT. Translation gives CASSEPSWGAYNSPLHF.

The chain employs TRBV19 and TRBJ1-2; 9 positions match TRBD1. CDR1 LNHDA and CDR2 SQIVND come from the germline V gene (reference sequence). The CDR3 has 15 residues. The trim removed 9 bases at V and 7 bases at J, leaving 15 bases unmatched. CDR3 amino acids: CASRLTGGRVGGYTF. The CDR3 DNA reads TGTGCCAGCCGCTTAACAGGGGGCAGAGTAGGTGGCTACACCTTC.

A single count supports this clone. This chain links TRBV19 with TRBJ1-1; tentative D call: TRBD1 (6 bases). From germline, CDR1 is LNHDA and CDR2 SQIVND (reference sequence). V was pared by 5 bases and J by 1 base, with 20 bases between. This CDR3 has 17 residues. The CDR3 nucleotides are TGTGCCAGTAGTTTGAGAATCCTACAGGGAAGGAACACTGAAGCTTTCTTT. Residues: CASSLRILQGRNTEAFF. The whole variable domain, filled in from reference TRBV19 and TRBJ1-1, reads DGGITQSPKYLFRKEGQNVTLSCEQNLNHDAMYWYRQDPGQGLRLIYYSQIVNDFQKGDIAEGYSVSREKKESFPLTVTSAQKNPTAFYLCASSLRILQGRNTEAFFGQGTRLTVV.

The V and J genes are TRBV7-9 and TRBJ1-2; the match to TRBD1 covers 8 bases. V shed 5 bases and J 8 bases; nucleotides not matched to a gene: 7. The CDR3 consists of 13 residues. Germline lookup yields CDR1 SEHNR and CDR2 FQNEAQ (reference sequence). The CDR3 loop reads CASSPTGGGGYTF. Here the CDR3 DNA reads TGTGCCAGCAGCCCCACAGGGGGTGGCGGCTACACCTTC. The complete variable domain, with remaining parts taken from reference TRBV7-9 and TRBJ1-2, reads DTGVSQNPRHKITKRGQNVTFRCDPISEHNRLYWYRQTLGQGPEFLTYFQNEAQLEKSRLLSDRFSAERPKGSFSTLEIQRTEQGDSAMYLCASSPTGGGGYTFGSGTRLTVV.

This clone showed up just once. The J gene is TRBJ1-3, the V gene TRBV30; the D is unclear. There are 13 residues in the CDR3. Trimming shortened V by 4 bases and J by 0 bases, and 7 bases separated the two germline ends. CDR1 and CDR2 from the germline V gene are GTSNPN and SVGIG (reference sequence). CDR3 nucleotides: TGTGCCTGGACGGTGTTCTCTGGAAACACCATATATTTT. Translated: CAWTVFSGNTIYF.

The chain carries TRBV7-3 and TRBJ2-3; unclear D gene. V was clipped by 0 bases and J by 0 bases, with 4 bases between them. CDR3 size: 14 residues. In germline, CDR1 is SGHTA, CDR2 FQGTGA. CDR3 DNA sequence: TGTGCCAGCAGCTTAACGGAGAGCACAGATACGCAGTATTTT. This gives the protein CASSLTESTDTQYF.